This T cell receptor beta chain was found in a study of cytomegalovirus exposure and HLA in healthy donors. Whole-study results and caveats: A likely sequencing artifact accounted for one observed cluster of highly shared sequence variants. A later analysis found common viral pathogens apparently linked to several of the most significant clusters. At a 0.05 false discovery rate, a later analysis found around 17,000 TCR beta sequences to be associated with HLA alleles.

The sample holds a few counts of this clone. Its antigen is unidentified. The primer mix had 60 Vbeta and 13 Jbeta primers. Sequencing was performed with immunoSEQ multiplex PCR; in TCRdb, only in-frame clones are kept and a portion is missing. This sample has roughly 100,000 clones, with around 76% found just once. The sequenced material came from PBMCs. The clonotype was recovered from a man between 40 and 49 years old in good health and CMV-seropositive.

Here the CDR3 DNA reads TGTGCCAGCAGCCCCACCGGGAATTATCAGCCCCAGCATTTT. Amino acid sequence: CASSPTGNYQPQHF. This chain connects TRBV7-3 to TRBJ1-5; D call uncertain. This CDR3 comprises 14 residues. V lost 5 bases to trimming and J lost 5 bases, with 13 bases between them. Germline CDR1 and CDR2: SGHTA and FQGTGA.